The 8 T cell receptor beta chains presented below share a single source sample, sequenced in a study of preoperative IRX-2 immunotherapy in early breast cancer. The table came from immunoSEQ multiplex PCR; TCRdb's copy has only in-frame clones and leaves some out. Among roughly 62,000 clones listed, around 94% were seen once. Treatment denoted: preoperative locoregional IRX-2 cytokine immunotherapy. Sampling was carried out from a patient treated with IRX-2 immunotherapy. These TCRs come from a human donor with breast cancer.

The rearrangement joins TRBV13 to TRBJ2-3; TRBD2 matches 8 bases. CDR1 and CDR2 (germline): PRHDT, FYEKMQ (reference sequence). V trimming: 5 bases; J trimming: 5 bases; junction bases outside the gene matches: 6. The CDR3 is made up of 14 amino acids. The CDR3 coding sequence is TGTGCCAGCAGCCTCGGGGGGGCCGGAGATACGCAGTATTTT. It is translated as CASSLGGAGDTQYF.

The gene calls are TRBV7-2 and TRBJ1-2; TRBD1 agrees at 8 bases. Germline V CDR1 and CDR2: SGHTA, FQGNSA. This CDR3 has 13 residues. V gave up 4 bases and J gave up 8 bases; unmatched junction bases: 6. CDR3 nucleotides: TGTGCCAGCAGCTACAGGGGGGTGGGGGGCTACACCTTC. Protein: CASSYRGVGGYTF. Drawing the rest from reference TRBV7-2 and TRBJ1-2, the complete variable domain is GAGVSQSPSNKVTEKGKDVELRCDPISGHTALYWYRQSLGQGLEFLIYFQGNSAPDKSGLPSDRFSAERTGGSVSTLTIQRTQQEDSAVYLCASSYRGVGGYTFGSGTRLTVV.

The chain couples TRBV5-1 to TRBJ2-3, with D perhaps matching TRBD1 or TRBD2 (6 bases each). V lost 0 bases to trimming and J lost 1 base, with 12 bases between them. CDR3 size: 16 residues. Germline V CDR1 and CDR2: SGHRS, YFSETQ. The DNA of the CDR3 is TGCGCCAGCAGCTTGGGAGGGGGGCCACGCACAGATACGCAGTATTTT. This translates into CASSLGGGPRTDTQYF.

The rearrangement uses TRBV10-3 and TRBJ2-1, with D tentatively TRBD1 or TRBD2 (5 bases each). V lost 9 bases and J lost 9, with 18 bases in between. The V gene's germline CDR1 is ENHRY and CDR2 SYGVKD. The CDR3 has 13 residues. The CDR3 protein is CAMGDPVAGEQFF. The CDR3 nucleotides are TGTGCCATGGGGGACCCCGTTGCCGGTGAGCAGTTCTTC.

The V gene is TRBV2, the J gene TRBJ2-7; D may correspond to TRBD1 or TRBD2 (5 bases each). The germline CDR1 and CDR2 sequences are SNHLY and FYNNEI. The CDR3 totals 14 residues. V lost 5 bases and J 7 bases, leaving 18 bases between the germline ends. CDR3 coding DNA: TGTGCCAGCAGTCCCGGGACGGATTCAACTGAGCAGTACTTC. Translated, it gives CASSPGTDSTEQYF.

This clone came up a few times. This rearrangement joins TRBV2 to TRBJ1-4, with 7 positions matching TRBD1. J gave up 4 bases and V 7 bases, and 3 bases lay outside the gene matches. CDR3 length: 13 amino acids. CDR1 is SNHLY and CDR2 is FYNNEI in the germline V gene. The CDR3 DNA is TGTGCCAGCAAGGGACAGAGTAATGAAAAACTGTTTTTT. It translates to CASKGQSNEKLFF.

The CDR3 loop reads CAWTTQGATEAFF. Written as DNA, the CDR3 is TGTGCCTGGACCACACAGGGAGCCACTGAAGCTTTCTTT. This chain joins TRBV30 and TRBJ1-1, with D possibly matching TRBD1 (6 bases). This CDR3 region has 13 residues. Germline CDR1 reads GTSNPN; CDR2 reads SVGIG (reference sequence). Trimming removed 4 bases at V and 4 bases at J, with 13 bases between.

The V gene is TRBV5-1, the J gene TRBJ2-1; no firm D call. The germline CDR1 and CDR2 sequences are SGHRS and YFSETQ. The V gene lost 2 bases and the J gene lost 6 bases, with 3 bases spanning the gap. This CDR3 region has 11 residues. The CDR3 sequence: CASSFGNEQFF. DNA for the CDR3: TGCGCCAGCAGCTTCGGCAATGAGCAGTTCTTC.